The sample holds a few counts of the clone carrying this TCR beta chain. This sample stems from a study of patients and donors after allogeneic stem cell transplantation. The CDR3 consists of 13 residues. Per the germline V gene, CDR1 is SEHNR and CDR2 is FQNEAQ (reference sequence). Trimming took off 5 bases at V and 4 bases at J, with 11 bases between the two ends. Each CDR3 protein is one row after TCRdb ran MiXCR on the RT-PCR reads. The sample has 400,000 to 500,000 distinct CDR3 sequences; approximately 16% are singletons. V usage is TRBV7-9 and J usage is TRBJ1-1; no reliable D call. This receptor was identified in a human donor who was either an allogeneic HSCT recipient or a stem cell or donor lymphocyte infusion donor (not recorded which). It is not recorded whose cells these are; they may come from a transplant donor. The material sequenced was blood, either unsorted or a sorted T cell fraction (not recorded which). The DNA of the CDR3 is TGTGCCAGCAGCATTCAGTGGGGCACTGAAGCTTTCTTT. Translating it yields CASSIQWGTEAFF.